Sequencing of this T cell receptor beta chain was carried out in a study of siplizumab effects on memory and regulatory T cells. Study findings and constraints: Unstimulated subsets accounted for the mapping of only a minor share of the clones that were alloreactive. Proliferating CD4+ or CD8+ clones, roughly 75-97% of them, lacked an assignable naive or memory phenotype. Suppressive function of proliferating Tregs from siplizumab cultures was not confirmed.

In the case of this clone: Its specificity is unknown.

The V and J ends lost 3 bases and 5 bases, in that order; junction bases with no gene match: 3. The CDR3 is 12 residues long. Germline V CDR1 and CDR2: SQVTM, ANQGSEA. Assaying covered some 10^5 TCR templates per sample. Clones were read by immunoSEQ multiplex PCR, and TCRdb kept only the in-frame ones, dropping some. The top ten hold roughly 0.17% of the sample, which has over 95,000 clones, about 93% seen once. The sequence was collected from a human donor in good health. The specimen was non-Treg CD4+ T cells sorted from blood. V usage is TRBV29-1 and J usage is TRBJ1-2, with 7 bases lining up with TRBD1. The CDR3 sequence: CSVDRTGYGYTF. As DNA, the CDR3 is TGCAGCGTTGATAGGACAGGATATGGCTACACCTTC. Supplemented by reference TRBV29-1 and TRBJ1-2, the full variable domain reads SAVISQKPSRDICQRGTSLTIQCQVDSQVTMMFWYRQQPGQSLTLIATANQGSEATYESGFVIDKFPISRPNLTFSTLTVSNMSPEDSSIYLCSVDRTGYGYTFGSGTRLTVV.